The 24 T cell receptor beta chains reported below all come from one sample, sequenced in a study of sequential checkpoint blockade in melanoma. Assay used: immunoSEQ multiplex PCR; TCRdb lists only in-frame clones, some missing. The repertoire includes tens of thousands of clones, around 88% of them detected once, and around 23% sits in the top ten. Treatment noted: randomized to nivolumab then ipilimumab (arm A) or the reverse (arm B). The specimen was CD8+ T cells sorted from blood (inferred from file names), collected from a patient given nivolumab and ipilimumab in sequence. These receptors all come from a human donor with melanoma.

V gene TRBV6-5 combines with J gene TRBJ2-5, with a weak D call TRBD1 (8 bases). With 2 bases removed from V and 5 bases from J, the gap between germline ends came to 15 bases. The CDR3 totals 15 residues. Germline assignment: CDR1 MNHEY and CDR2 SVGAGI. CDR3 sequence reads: CASSYGGQGGETQYF. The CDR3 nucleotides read TGTGCCAGCAGTTACGGAGGACAGGGAGGGGAGACCCAGTACTTC.

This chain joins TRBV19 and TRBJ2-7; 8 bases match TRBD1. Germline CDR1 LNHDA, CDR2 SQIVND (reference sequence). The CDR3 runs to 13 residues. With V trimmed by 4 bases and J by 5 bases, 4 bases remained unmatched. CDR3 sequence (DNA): TGTGCCAGTAGTAGGGACAGGAGCGACGAGCAGTACTTC. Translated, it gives CASSRDRSDEQYF.

The chain's CDR3 is CASRAGPRGRITGELFF. For the CDR3, the DNA is TGCGCCAGCAGAGCAGGACCGAGGGGGCGCATCACCGGGGAGCTGTTTTTT. The chain has TRBV10-2 and TRBJ2-2, with TRBD1 identical over 7 bases. Germline V CDR1 and CDR2: WSHSY, SAAADI. The CDR3 runs 17 residues. The V segment lost 6 bases and the J segment 4 bases; nucleotides outside the gene matches: 14.

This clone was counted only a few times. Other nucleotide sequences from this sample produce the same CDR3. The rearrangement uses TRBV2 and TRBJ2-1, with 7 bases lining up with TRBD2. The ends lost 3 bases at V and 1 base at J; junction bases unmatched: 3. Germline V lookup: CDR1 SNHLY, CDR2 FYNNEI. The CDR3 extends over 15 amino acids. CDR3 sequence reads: CASSDTGGSYNEQFF. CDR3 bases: TGTGCCAGCAGTGACACCGGGGGGTCCTACAATGAGCAGTTCTTC.

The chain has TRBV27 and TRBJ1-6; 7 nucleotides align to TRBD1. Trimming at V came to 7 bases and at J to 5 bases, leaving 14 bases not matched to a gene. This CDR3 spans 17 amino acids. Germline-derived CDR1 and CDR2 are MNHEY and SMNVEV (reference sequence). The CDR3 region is CASNPHMGQGDNSPLHF. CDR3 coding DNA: TGTGCCAGCAATCCCCATATGGGGCAGGGGGATAATTCACCCCTCCACTTT.

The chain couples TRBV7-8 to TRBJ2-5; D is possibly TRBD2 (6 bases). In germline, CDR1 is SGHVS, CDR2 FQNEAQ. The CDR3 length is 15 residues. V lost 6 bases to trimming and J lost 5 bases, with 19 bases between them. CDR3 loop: CASSKGRAGRETQYF. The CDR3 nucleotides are TGTGCCAGCAGTAAAGGGCGGGCGGGAAGGGAGACCCAGTACTTC.

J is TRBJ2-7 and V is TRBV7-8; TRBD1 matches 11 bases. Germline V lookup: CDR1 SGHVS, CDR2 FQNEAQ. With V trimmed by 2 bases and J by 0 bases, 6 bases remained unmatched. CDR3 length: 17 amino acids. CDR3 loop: CASSLLPGQGVSYEQYF. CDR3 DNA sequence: TGTGCCAGCAGCTTATTACCGGGACAGGGGGTCTCCTACGAGCAGTACTTC.

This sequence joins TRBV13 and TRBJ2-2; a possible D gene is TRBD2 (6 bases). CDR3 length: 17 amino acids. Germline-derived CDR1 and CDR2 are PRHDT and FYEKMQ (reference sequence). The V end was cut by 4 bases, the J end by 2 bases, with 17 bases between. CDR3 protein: CASSSNRDWPNTGELFF. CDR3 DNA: TGTGCCAGCAGCTCAAACCGGGACTGGCCAAACACCGGGGAGCTGTTTTTT.

The CDR3 loop is CASSLMQGARGEQFF. In nucleotides, the CDR3 is TGCGCCAGCAGCTTGATGCAGGGGGCGAGGGGTGAGCAGTTCTTC. The rearrangement joins TRBV5-1 to TRBJ2-1, with 8 bases that match TRBD1. Germline V CDR1 and CDR2: SGHRS, YFSETQ. The J segment lost 9 bases and the V segment lost 1 base, leaving 9 bases of the junction unmatched. The CDR3 has 15 amino acids.

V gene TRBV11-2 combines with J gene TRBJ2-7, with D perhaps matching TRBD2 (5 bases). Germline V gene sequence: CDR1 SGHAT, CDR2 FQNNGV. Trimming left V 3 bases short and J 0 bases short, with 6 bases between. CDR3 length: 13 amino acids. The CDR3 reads CASSLEDSYEQYF. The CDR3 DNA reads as TGTGCCAGCAGCTTGGAGGACTCCTACGAGCAGTACTTC.

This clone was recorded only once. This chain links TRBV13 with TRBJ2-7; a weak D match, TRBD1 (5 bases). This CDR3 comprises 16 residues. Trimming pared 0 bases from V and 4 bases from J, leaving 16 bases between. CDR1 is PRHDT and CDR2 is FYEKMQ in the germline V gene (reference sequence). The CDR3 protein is CASSLGGGRTLYEQYF. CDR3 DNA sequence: TGTGCCAGCAGCTTAGGCGGTGGCAGGACACTGTACGAGCAGTACTTC.

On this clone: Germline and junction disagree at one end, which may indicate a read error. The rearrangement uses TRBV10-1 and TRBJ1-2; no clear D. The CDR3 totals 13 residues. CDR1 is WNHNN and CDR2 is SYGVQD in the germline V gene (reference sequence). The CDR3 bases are TGCGCCAGCAGTGAGACCCGACATGAGAAGGTCAGATTC. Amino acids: CASSETRHEKVRF.

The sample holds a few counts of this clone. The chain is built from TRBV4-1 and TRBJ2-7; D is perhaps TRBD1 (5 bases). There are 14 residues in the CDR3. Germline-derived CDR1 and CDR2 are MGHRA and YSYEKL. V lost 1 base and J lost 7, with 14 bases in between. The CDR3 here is CASSQAREVYEQYF. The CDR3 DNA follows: TGCGCCAGCAGCCAAGCCAGGGAAGTCTATGAGCAGTACTTC.

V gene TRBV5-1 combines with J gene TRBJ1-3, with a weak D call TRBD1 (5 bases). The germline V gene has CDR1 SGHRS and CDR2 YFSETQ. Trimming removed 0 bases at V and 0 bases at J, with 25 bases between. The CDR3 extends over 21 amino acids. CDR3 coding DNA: TGCGCCAGCAGCTTGGGGGACCCTTGGGCTAGGACGGGGGACTCTGGAAACACCATATATTTT. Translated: CASSLGDPWARTGDSGNTIYF. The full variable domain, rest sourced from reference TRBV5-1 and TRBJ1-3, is KAGVTQTPRYLIKTRGQQVTLSCSPISGHRSVSWYQQTPGQGLQFLFEYFSETQRNKGNFPGRFSGRQFSNSRSEMNVSTLELGDSALYLCASSLGDPWARTGDSGNTIYFGEGSWLTVV.

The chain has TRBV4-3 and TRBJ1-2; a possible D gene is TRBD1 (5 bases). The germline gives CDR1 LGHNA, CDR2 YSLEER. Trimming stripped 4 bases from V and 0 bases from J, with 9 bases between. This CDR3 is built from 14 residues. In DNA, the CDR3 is TGCGCCAGCAGCCCCACAGGAGCTAACTATGGCTACACCTTC. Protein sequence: CASSPTGANYGYTF.

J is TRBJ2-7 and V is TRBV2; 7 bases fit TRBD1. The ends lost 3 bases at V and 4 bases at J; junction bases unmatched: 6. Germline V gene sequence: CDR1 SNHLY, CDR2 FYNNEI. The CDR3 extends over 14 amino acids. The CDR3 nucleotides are TGTGCCAGCAGTGATTCTGGGACAGCTTACGAGCAGTACTTC. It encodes CASSDSGTAYEQYF.

The CDR3 coding sequence is TGCGCCAGCAGCCGCCTCCGGGAGGCACAAGAGACCCAGTACTTC. This gives the protein CASSRLREAQETQYF. This sequence joins TRBV4-3 and TRBJ2-5, with 7 nucleotides matching TRBD2. Germline CDR1 is LGHNA and CDR2 is YSLEER. This CDR3 is 15 amino acids long. V dropped 4 bases and J dropped 2; count of bases not matched to a gene: 7.

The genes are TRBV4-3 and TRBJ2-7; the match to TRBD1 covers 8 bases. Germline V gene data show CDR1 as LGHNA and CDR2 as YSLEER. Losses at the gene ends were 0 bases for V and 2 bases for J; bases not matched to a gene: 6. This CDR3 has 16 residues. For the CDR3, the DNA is TGCGCCAGCAGCCAAGAAGGGGGACAGGTAACCTACGAGCAGTACTTC. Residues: CASSQEGGQVTYEQYF.

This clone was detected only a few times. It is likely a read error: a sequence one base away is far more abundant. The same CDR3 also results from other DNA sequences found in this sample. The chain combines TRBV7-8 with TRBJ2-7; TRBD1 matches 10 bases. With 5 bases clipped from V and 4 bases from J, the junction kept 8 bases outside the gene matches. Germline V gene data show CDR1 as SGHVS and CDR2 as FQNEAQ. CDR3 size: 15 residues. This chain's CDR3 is CASSPGQGEGYEQYF. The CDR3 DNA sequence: TGTGCCAGCAGCCCTGGACAGGGGGAAGGGTACGAGCAGTACTTC. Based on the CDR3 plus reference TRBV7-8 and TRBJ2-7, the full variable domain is GAGVSQSPRYKVAKRGQDVALRCDPISGHVSLFWYQQALGQGPEFLTYFQNEAQLDKSGLPSDRFFAERPEGSVSTLKIQRTQQEDSAVYLCASSPGQGEGYEQYFGPGTRLTVT.

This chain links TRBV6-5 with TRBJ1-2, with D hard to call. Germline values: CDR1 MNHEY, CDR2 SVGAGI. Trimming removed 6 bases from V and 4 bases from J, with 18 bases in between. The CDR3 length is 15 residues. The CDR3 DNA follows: TGTGCCAGCAGCCCAACCCCACTTTTCCTCTATGGCTACACCTTC. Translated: CASSPTPLFLYGYTF.

CDR3 residues: CASSDLAGGTYEQYF. DNA of the CDR3: TGTGCCAGCAGCGACCTAGCGGGGGGTACCTACGAGCAGTACTTC. This chain connects TRBV7-9 to TRBJ2-7; 11 bases align to TRBD2. The V gene's germline CDR1 is SEHNR and CDR2 FQNEAQ (reference sequence). After removal of 5 bases from V and 2 bases from J, the junction contained 5 bases not matched to a gene. CDR3 length: 15 residues.

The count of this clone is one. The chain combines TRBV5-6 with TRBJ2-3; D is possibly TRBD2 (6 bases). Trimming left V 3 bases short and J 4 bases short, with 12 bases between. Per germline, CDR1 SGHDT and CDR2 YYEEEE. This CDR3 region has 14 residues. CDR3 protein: CASSSDWGADTQYF. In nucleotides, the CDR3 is TGTGCCAGCAGCTCCGACTGGGGGGCAGATACGCAGTATTTT.

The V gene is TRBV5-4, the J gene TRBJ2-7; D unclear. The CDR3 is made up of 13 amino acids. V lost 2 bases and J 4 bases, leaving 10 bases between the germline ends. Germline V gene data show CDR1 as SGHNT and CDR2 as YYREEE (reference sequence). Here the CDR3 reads CASSLAPNYEQYF. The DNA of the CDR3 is TGTGCCAGCAGCTTAGCCCCAAATTACGAGCAGTACTTC.

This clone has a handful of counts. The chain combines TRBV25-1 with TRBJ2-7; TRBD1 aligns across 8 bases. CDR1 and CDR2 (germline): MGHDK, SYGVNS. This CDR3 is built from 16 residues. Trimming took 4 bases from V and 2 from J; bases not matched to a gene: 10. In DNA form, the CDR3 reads TGTGCCAGCAGTGGGGACAGGCGGAAGGGTACCTACGAGCAGTACTTC. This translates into CASSGDRRKGTYEQYF.